The 26 T cell receptor beta chains listed next were all sequenced from one sample in a study of cytotoxic CD8 clonotypes in ibrutinib-treated CLL. The method was immunoSEQ multiplex PCR; TCRdb's version includes in-frame clones alone and lacks a portion of them. The sample has some 40,000 clones, 55% to 80% seen once. The sample was PBMCs, taken at disease progression, from a patient treated with ibrutinib. These receptors came from a human donor with chronic lymphocytic leukemia.

The chain employs TRBV5-1 and TRBJ2-3; TRBD2 matches at 11 bases. The CDR3 sequence is 15 residues long. V was pared by 4 bases and J by 4 bases, with 5 bases of the junction left unmatched. CDR1 and CDR2 from the germline V gene are SGHRS and YFSETQ. CDR3 region: CASSLLAGGPDTQYF. CDR3 sequence (DNA): TGCGCCAGCAGCCTGCTAGCGGGAGGTCCAGATACGCAGTATTTT.

This clone has only a few counts. The J gene is TRBJ2-7, the V gene TRBV28, with D tentatively TRBD1 (6 bases). This CDR3 contains 15 residues. Trimming shortened V by 6 bases and J by 3 bases, and 18 bases separated the two germline ends. Per the germline V gene, CDR1 is MDHEN and CDR2 is SYDVKM. The CDR3 nucleotides read TGTGCCAGCAGGAAAACGGGACAAGGCGGCTACGAGCAGTACTTC. As protein: CASRKTGQGGYEQYF.

V and J are TRBV7-2 and TRBJ2-1, with TRBD2 matching 14 bases. The CDR3 has 13 residues. Germline lookup yields CDR1 SGHTA and CDR2 FQGNSA. V shed 2 bases, J shed 16 bases, and the junction held 4 bases outside the gene matches. CDR3 in amino acids: CASSLPGTSGSFF. In DNA, the CDR3 is TGTGCCAGCAGCTTACCCGGGACTAGCGGGAGTTTCTTC.

This clone was observed a handful of times. The CDR3 sequence is CAIKDSTNEKLFF. DNA for the CDR3: TGTGCCATCAAGGACAGCACAAATGAAAAACTGTTTTTT. The J gene is TRBJ1-4, the V gene TRBV10-3, with D perhaps matching TRBD1 (6 bases). The ends were cut back, 7 bases at V and 5 bases at J, with 11 bases in the middle. The CDR3 has 13 amino acids. From germline, CDR1 is ENHRY and CDR2 SYGVKD.

The chain joins TRBV14 to TRBJ2-3, with 15 bases aligning to TRBD2. V dropped 4 bases and J dropped 5; count of bases not matched to a gene: 4. Germline loops: CDR1 SGHDN, CDR2 FVKESK. This CDR3 has 16 amino acids. The CDR3 loop is CASSPGLAGGRDTQYF. The CDR3, as DNA: TGTGCCAGCAGCCCGGGACTAGCGGGAGGAAGAGATACGCAGTATTTT.

The chain carries TRBV30 and TRBJ1-6; TRBD1 is a possible D gene (5 bases). The length of the CDR3 is 15 residues. Germline V CDR1 and CDR2: GTSNPN, SVGIG (reference sequence). Between the trimmed V and J ends, which lost 3 bases and 6 bases, there was a span of 15 bases. The CDR3 nucleotides read TGTGCCTGGAGCACTCTTCGGGGGGGTAATTCACCCCTCCACTTT. This encodes CAWSTLRGGNSPLHF.

This rearrangement joins TRBV11-2 to TRBJ1-5, with 8 bases aligning to TRBD1. Losses at the gene ends were 4 bases for V and 0 bases for J; bases not matched to a gene: 8. From germline, CDR1 is SGHAT and CDR2 FQNNGV. This CDR3 is 17 amino acids long. CDR3 protein: CASSSGTGSNSNQPQHF. CDR3 bases: TGTGCCAGCAGCTCAGGGACAGGCTCTAATAGCAATCAGCCCCAGCATTTT.

V gene TRBV30 combines with J gene TRBJ1-1, with D perhaps TRBD1 (5 bases). Trimming pared 5 bases from V and 4 bases from J, leaving 11 bases between. The length of the CDR3 is 12 residues. CDR1 and CDR2 from the germline V gene are GTSNPN and SVGIG (reference sequence). The CDR3 is CAWGRVTTEAFF. CDR3 DNA: TGTGCCTGGGGCAGGGTGACCACTGAAGCTTTCTTT.

This clone showed up just once. The V and J genes are TRBV7-9 and TRBJ2-1, with D maybe TRBD2 (5 bases). In germline, CDR1 is SEHNR, CDR2 FQNEAQ (reference sequence). The CDR3 extends over 13 amino acids. The germline V and J ends were trimmed by 2 bases and 8 bases, with 10 bases remaining between them. The DNA for the CDR3 is TGTGCCAGCAGCTTAATGCGGGCGGATGAGCAGTTCTTC. Its translation: CASSLMRADEQFF.

The V call is TRBV7-3, the J call TRBJ2-3, with D possibly being TRBD1 or TRBD2 (5 bases each). CDR3 length: 16 residues. V lost 1 base and J lost 0, with 11 bases in between. CDR1 and CDR2 (germline): SGHTA, FQGTGA. In DNA, the CDR3 is TGTGCCAGCAGCTTAATAGGGGACCTGAGCACAGATACGCAGTATTTT. It specifies CASSLIGDLSTDTQYF. Full variable domain (missing parts from reference TRBV7-3 and TRBJ2-3): GAGVSQTPSNKVTEKGKYVELRCDPISGHTALYWYRQSLGQGPEFLIYFQGTGAADDSGLPNDRFFAVRPEGSVSTLKIQRTERGDSAVYLCASSLIGDLSTDTQYFGPGTRLTVL.

CDR3 amino acids: CASSPPSLGTQYF. CDR3 coding DNA: TGTGCCAGCAGCCCCCCAAGCCTCGGTACGCAGTATTTT. V and J are TRBV7-3 and TRBJ2-3; no clear D. Trimming removed 5 bases from V and 8 bases from J, with 14 bases in between. Germline loops: CDR1 SGHTA, CDR2 FQGTGA. The CDR3 spans 13 residues.

This clone was seen only once. This chain links TRBV7-6 with TRBJ1-3; a possible D gene is TRBD1 (5 bases). From germline, CDR1 is SGHVS and CDR2 FNYEAQ. Trimming took off 3 bases at V and 1 base at J, with 10 bases between the two ends. CDR3 length: 15 residues. The CDR3 DNA reads TGTGCCAGCAGCTTTAGTGGGGGGTCTGGAAACACCATATATTTT. It specifies CASSFSGGSGNTIYF.

V gene TRBV11-3 combines with J gene TRBJ2-3; 12 bases line up with TRBD2. Per the germline V gene, CDR1 is SGHNT and CDR2 is YENEEA. V lost 5 bases to trimming and J lost 2 bases; unmatched junction nucleotides: 5. The CDR3 loop spans 16 amino acids. This CDR3 reads CASSRGLAGDTDTQYF. The CDR3 DNA is TGTGCCAGCAGCCGGGGACTAGCGGGCGACACAGATACGCAGTATTTT.

This clone came up once. This chain uses TRBV14 with TRBJ2-7; the D is unclear. Trimming removed 4 bases at V and 8 bases at J, with 9 bases between. Germline CDR1 and CDR2: SGHDN and FVKESK. The CDR3 spans 11 residues. The DNA for the CDR3 is TGTGCCAGCAGCCTCGGTGATAAGCAGTACTTC. This codes for CASSLGDKQYF.

The V call is TRBV7-2, the J call TRBJ2-1; 10 bases are a match to TRBD2. CDR1 is SGHTA and CDR2 is FQGNSA in the germline V gene. This CDR3 has 16 amino acids. With V trimmed by 4 bases and J by 5 bases, 8 bases remained unmatched. CDR3 coding DNA: TGTGCCAGCAGCTCCGAAAGCGGGAGGGCCCACAATGAGCAGTTCTTC. Amino acids: CASSSESGRAHNEQFF.

V and J are TRBV7-6 and TRBJ2-2, with D hard to call. V dropped 5 bases and J dropped 6 bases, with 7 bases sitting between them. CDR3 length equals 12 residues. Germline lookup yields CDR1 SGHVS and CDR2 FNYEAQ. CDR3 sequence: CASSTPAGELFF. CDR3 bases: TGTGCCAGCAGCACTCCTGCCGGGGAGCTGTTTTTT.

This clone has a handful of counts. J is TRBJ2-1 and V is TRBV27, with 15 bases that match TRBD2. The CDR3 has 15 residues. J lost 7 bases, V lost 6 bases, and 4 bases had no gene match. From germline, CDR1 is MNHEY and CDR2 SMNVEV (reference sequence). The CDR3 bases are TGTGCCAGCAGCCCGGGACTAGCGGGAGGTAATGAGCAGTTCTTC. Protein: CASSPGLAGGNEQFF.

The chain employs TRBV4-1 and TRBJ1-4, with 7 positions matching TRBD1. The CDR3 covers 17 residues. J lost 3 bases, V lost 4 bases, and 11 bases had no gene match. Germline assignment: CDR1 MGHRA and CDR2 YSYEKL. CDR3 protein: CASSRSGTAGSNEKLFF. The CDR3 nucleotides read TGCGCCAGCAGCCGCTCCGGGACAGCGGGCTCTAATGAAAAACTGTTTTTT.

The chain couples TRBV19 to TRBJ2-2; 8 bases are a match to TRBD1. The CDR3 extends over 15 amino acids. V was pared by 5 bases and J by 4 bases, with 6 bases of the junction left unmatched. Germline CDR1 reads LNHDA; CDR2 reads SQIVND (reference sequence). CDR3 residues: CASSPDRELTGELFF. The CDR3 DNA sequence: TGTGCCAGTAGTCCGGACAGGGAACTCACCGGGGAGCTGTTTTTT.

This chain joins TRBV6-5 and TRBJ1-4, with 8 nucleotides matching TRBD1. This CDR3 is built from 15 residues. The V gene's germline CDR1 is MNHEY and CDR2 SVGAGI. Unmatched junction bases numbered 10, after V lost 7 bases and J lost 6 bases. CDR3 residues: CASNPRGRKDEKLFF. The CDR3 coding sequence is TGTGCCAGCAACCCCAGGGGGCGGAAGGATGAAAAACTGTTTTTT.

This clone was found a few times. The CDR3 reads CASSQGLAGEFGLTDTQYF. The CDR3, as DNA: TGTGCCAGCAGCCAGGGACTAGCGGGAGAGTTTGGGCTAACAGATACGCAGTATTTT. This chain links TRBV7-3 with TRBJ2-3, with 14 bases that match TRBD2. Looked up from germline, CDR1 is SGHTA and CDR2 is FQGTGA. Trimming removed 5 bases from V and 3 bases from J; junction bases left unmatched: 13. CDR3 length: 19 residues.

The V call is TRBV6-1, the J call TRBJ2-7, with 8 nucleotides matching TRBD2. V was pared by 2 bases and J by 0 bases, with 15 bases of the junction left unmatched. The CDR3 is made up of 19 amino acids. CDR1 is MNHNS and CDR2 is SASEGT in the germline V gene. DNA for the CDR3: TGTGCCAGCAGTGAAAGCGATGTATATATGGGACTAGGCTCCTACGAGCAGTACTTC. Protein: CASSESDVYMGLGSYEQYF.

The chain is built from TRBV7-2 and TRBJ1-1, with a possible D match to TRBD1 (5 bases). Trimming shortened V by 4 bases and J by 6 bases, and 18 bases separated the two germline ends. The germline gives CDR1 SGHTA, CDR2 FQGNSA. This CDR3 contains 15 residues. CDR3 sequence reads: CASSSFGTLSPEAFF. The CDR3 nucleotides are TGTGCCAGCAGCTCCTTTGGGACTCTAAGCCCTGAAGCTTTCTTT.

This clone was picked up one time. This sequence joins TRBV27 and TRBJ1-6, with D unresolved. Germline V CDR1 and CDR2: MNHEY, SMNVEV (reference sequence). The V gene lost 3 bases and the J gene lost 7 bases, with 16 bases spanning the gap. There are 16 residues in the CDR3. As DNA, the CDR3 is TGTGCCAGCAGTTTCTGGCTCGGTGGTCAGAATTCACCCCTCCACTTT. This sequence encodes CASSFWLGGQNSPLHF.

This chain uses TRBV18 with TRBJ1-1, with D possibly being TRBD1 (5 bases). Germline assignment: CDR1 KGHSH and CDR2 LQKENI. This CDR3 is 14 amino acids long. Trimming stripped 2 bases from V and 3 bases from J, with 10 bases between. The CDR3 region is CASSPGGLYTEAFF. The CDR3 DNA follows: TGTGCCAGCTCACCAGGGGGACTCTACACTGAAGCTTTCTTT.

This clone occurred many times. The chain recombines TRBV7-9 with TRBJ2-1; D assignment may be TRBD1 or TRBD2 (5 bases each). V lost 0 bases to trimming and J lost 9 bases, with 15 bases between them. The CDR3 has 15 residues. Germline V CDR1 and CDR2: SEHNR, FQNEAQ (reference sequence). This CDR3 is CASSLAASWGGEQFF. CDR3 bases: TGTGCCAGCAGCTTAGCGGCTAGCTGGGGCGGTGAGCAGTTCTTC. Full variable domain (remainder filled in from reference TRBV7-9 and TRBJ2-1): DTGVSQNPRHKITKRGQNVTFRCDPISEHNRLYWYRQTLGQGPEFLTYFQNEAQLEKSRLLSDRFSAERPKGSFSTLEIQRTEQGDSAMYLCASSLAASWGGEQFFGPGTRLTVL.